What follows are 17 T cell receptor beta chains derived from one specimen sequenced in a study of T cell responses to AZD1222 COVID-19 vaccine. This table comes from immunoSEQ multiplex PCR, and its TCRdb copy is limited to in-frame clones, with some not included. Of about 120,000 clones listed, roughly 85% are singletons. The sample here was peripheral blood, taken on day 0 of AZD1222 vaccination. All receptors come from an adult in good health.

The V and J genes are TRBV18 and TRBJ1-2; the D is unclear. Per the germline V gene, CDR1 is KGHSH and CDR2 is LQKENI. CDR3 size: 14 residues. V lost 2 bases and J lost 4, with 11 bases in between. The CDR3 nucleotides read TGTGCCAGCTCACCAAATCCCCCGCCCTATGGCTACACCTTC. Amino acid sequence: CASSPNPPPYGYTF.

This chain links TRBV25-1 with TRBJ2-3; 8 positions agree with TRBD1. CDR1 is MGHDK, CDR2 SYGVNS, per germline. The length of the CDR3 is 16 residues. Trimming at V came to 6 bases and at J to 0 bases, leaving 8 bases not matched to a gene. For the CDR3, the DNA is TGTGCCAGCAGCGATCGACAGGGGCCAAGCACAGATACGCAGTATTTT. It yields the protein CASSDRQGPSTDTQYF.

The genes are TRBV19 and TRBJ2-2; 7 bases are shared with TRBD1. Germline CDR1 and CDR2: LNHDA and SQIVND (reference sequence). V was clipped by 10 bases and J by 1 base; unmatched bases: 12. This CDR3 is 16 amino acids long. For the CDR3, the DNA is TGTGCCACCCTAAGAGGAAGGACAGGGAACACCGGGGAGCTGTTTTTT. Translating it yields CATLRGRTGNTGELFF.

This chain connects TRBV29-1 to TRBJ2-3; a weak D match, TRBD1 (5 bases). V was trimmed by 0 bases and J by 7 bases, leaving 17 bases between them. Germline V CDR1 and CDR2: SQVTM, ANQGSEA. The CDR3 is 15 residues long. As DNA, the CDR3 is TGCAGCGTTGAAGATCCCGTCAGGGCCCGGAATACGCAGTATTTT. Its protein product is CSVEDPVRARNTQYF.

The chain links TRBV6-6 to TRBJ1-3; D is unresolved. The ends were cut back, 2 bases at V and 2 bases at J, with 10 bases in the middle. Germline V lookup: CDR1 MNHNY, CDR2 SVGAGI (reference sequence). This CDR3 comprises 15 residues. As DNA, the CDR3 is TGTGCCAGCAGTTACCTTAGGACGGCTGGAAACACCATATATTTT. It yields the protein CASSYLRTAGNTIYF.

The chain uses TRBV9 and TRBJ2-5; weak D call: TRBD1 (6 bases). V was cut by 0 bases and J by 0 bases, with 15 bases left in between. The CDR3 is made up of 17 amino acids. The V gene's germline CDR1 is SGDLS and CDR2 YYNGEE. CDR3 nucleotides: TGTGCCAGCAGCGTAGGGGGACAACCTAAGTACCAAGAGACCCAGTACTTC. Amino acid sequence: CASSVGGQPKYQETQYF.

The chain carries TRBV9 and TRBJ1-6, with D perhaps matching TRBD1 (5 bases). The V gene's germline CDR1 is SGDLS and CDR2 YYNGEE. The CDR3 sequence is 19 residues long. Trimming left V 0 bases short and J 0 bases short, with 16 bases between. The CDR3 DNA is TGTGCCAGCAGCGTAGCTCCTTTGGGGGTTAGCTCCTATAATTCACCCCTCCACTTT. This encodes CASSVAPLGVSSYNSPLHF. Full variable domain (rest looked up from reference TRBV9 and TRBJ1-6): DSGVTQTPKHLITATGQRVTLRCSPRSGDLSVYWYQQSLDQGLQFLIQYYNGEERAKGNILERFSAQQFPDLHSELNLSSLELGDSALYFCASSVAPLGVSSYNSPLHFGNGTRLTVT.

The V call is TRBV7-9, the J call TRBJ2-3; maybe TRBD2 (5 bases). Germline CDR1 SEHNR, CDR2 FQNEAQ (reference sequence). The length of the CDR3 is 15 residues. V was shortened by 2 bases and J by 2 bases, with 11 bases between the two germline ends. CDR3 sequence reads: CASSLRGHNTDTQYF. CDR3 nucleotides: TGTGCCAGCAGCTTACGGGGTCATAACACAGATACGCAGTATTTT.

This clone has a handful of counts. V is TRBV6-2 or TRBV6-3 and J is TRBJ2-2; D is unresolved. With 5 bases removed from V and 5 bases from J, the gap between germline ends came to 9 bases. CDR3 length: 13 amino acids. Germline-derived CDR1 and CDR2 are MNHEY and SVGEGT. This CDR3 is CASSTRETGELFF. The CDR3 DNA reads TGTGCCAGCAGTACAAGGGAAACCGGGGAGCTGTTTTTT.

The chain has TRBV18 and TRBJ1-1; the D is unclear. Per germline, CDR1 KGHSH and CDR2 LQKENI. V lost 6 bases to trimming and J lost 6 bases, with 11 bases between them. The CDR3 is 12 amino acids. The CDR3 DNA sequence: TGTGCCAGCTCCACGTACAGCGCTGAAGCTTTCTTT. Translation: CASSTYSAEAFF.

This chain uses TRBV4-1 with TRBJ1-2; D remains unclear. Trimming pared 4 bases from V and 6 bases from J, leaving 9 bases between. Germline V lookup: CDR1 MGHRA, CDR2 YSYEKL. CDR3 length: 12 amino acids. The CDR3 sequence is CASSPSGDGYTF. CDR3 sequence (DNA): TGCGCCAGCAGCCCCAGCGGGGATGGCTACACCTTC.

The chain employs TRBV12-3 or TRBV12-4 and TRBJ1-2; D is unresolved. Trimming took off 0 bases at V and 7 bases at J, with 9 bases between the two ends. The CDR3 has 13 residues. The CDR3 DNA reads TGTGCCAGCAGTTTAGCCGGGTTTAGTGGCTACACCTTC. Protein: CASSLAGFSGYTF.

The V and J genes are TRBV10-1 and TRBJ2-3; 13 bases align to TRBD2. From germline, CDR1 is WNHNN and CDR2 SYGVQD (reference sequence). This CDR3 contains 15 residues. Trimming cost V 4 bases and J 6 bases; bases outside gene matches: 4. CDR3: CASSGGLAGVDTQYF. In DNA, the CDR3 is TGCGCCAGCAGTGGTGGACTAGCGGGGGTGGATACGCAGTATTTT.

The CDR3 sequence: CAWGETEAFF. Written as DNA, the CDR3 is TGTGCCTGGGGGGAAACTGAAGCTTTCTTT. This chain links TRBV30 with TRBJ1-1; D call uncertain. The CDR3 extends over 10 amino acids. CDR1 and CDR2 (germline): GTSNPN, SVGIG (reference sequence). V was clipped by 5 bases and J by 5 bases, with 6 bases between them.

The rearrangement joins TRBV11-2 to TRBJ1-5; D is ambiguous. V was clipped by 5 bases and J by 9 bases, with 14 bases between them. Germline V gene lookup returns CDR1 SGHAT and CDR2 FQNNGV. The CDR3 is 13 amino acids. The CDR3 loop reads CASSHPKGGPQHF. Here the CDR3 DNA reads TGTGCCAGCAGCCATCCCAAGGGAGGGCCCCAGCATTTT.

The rearrangement uses TRBV7-9 and TRBJ1-2; D gene ambiguous. Germline assignment: CDR1 SEHNR and CDR2 FQNEAQ (reference sequence). V dropped 7 bases and J dropped 8 bases, with 14 bases sitting between them. This CDR3 region has 12 residues. The CDR3 DNA reads as TGTGCCAGCACCGAACCTGGTGGAGGCTACACCTTC. Encoded protein: CASTEPGGGYTF.

In DNA form, the CDR3 reads TGTGCCAGCAGCCAGAGGGCCCCGAAGGGGGGAGTGGACTATGGCTACACCTTC. This translates into CASSQRAPKGGVDYGYTF. The V call is TRBV4-2, the J call TRBJ1-2; tentatively, D is TRBD1 (6 bases). Trimming removed 3 bases at V and 3 bases at J, with 23 bases between. This CDR3 is built from 18 residues. Per germline, CDR1 LGHNA and CDR2 YNFKEQ.